The present TCR beta chain was sequenced within a study of identical twins (TCRdb year 2016). Notes on the research overall: To test whether fetal clonotypes persist, this study deep-sequenced TCR alpha and beta repertoires from monozygotic twins, from unrelated adults of various ages, and from cord blood. Replicate twin experiments were performed at different times using different library preparation protocols to rule out contamination. Overall study results and their limits: Invariant T cells such as MAIT and iNKT could partly confound zero-insertion analyses, although diverse VJ usage argued against such confounding for most clonotypes. Because the same donors could not be followed over many years, conclusions were based on cross-sectional statistical analysis. Compared with coincidental sharing between unrelated individuals, out-of-frame TCR alpha sequences shared between twins had an excess of sequences with low generation probability. Fewer insertions were carried by abundant cord blood beta clonotypes; a weaker similar trend was observed in young adult naive repertoires, while no such trend was observed in memory repertoires. In monozygotic twins, out-of-frame TCR alpha sharing was systematically underestimated by recombination models, although the models agreed with sharing between unrelated individuals. The excess sharing between twins in beta out-of-frame sequences was weaker because fewer shared sequences reduced the signal-to-noise ratio.

The library was built by means of 5' RACE. Instrument on record: Illumina HiSeq 2000. Template switching added a universal primer binding site, and the final cDNA carried a unique molecular identifier that allowed TCR cDNA molecules to be counted accurately. Specific primers in the conserved constant-segment region were used to synthesize first-strand cDNA for TCR alpha and beta chains. To control for contamination, every cDNA library was double barcoded, receiving both a SMART-Mk sample barcode and Illumina barcodes. TruSeq adapter sequences along with Illumina sample barcodes were introduced in two successive PCR steps. Sequencing of the TCR alpha and beta cDNA libraries was done on the Illumina HiSeq platform using custom primers. The source study handled its data this way. MiGEC was used to process raw reads and extract unique molecular identifiers, and MiXCR was used to find CDR3 positions. Recombination models were inferred per individual with the repgenHMM and IGoR tools using an EM algorithm. The tcR package in R was used for shared clonotype analysis, with sharing normalized by the product of cloneset sizes. To study raw recombination without the effects of thymic and clonal selection, out-of-frame nonproductive sequences were analyzed. The public sequencing data were trimmed at Q25 with fastp and processed into clonotypes with MiXCR by TCRdb, which kept only in-frame beta chains. Duplicate CDR3 protein sequences are folded into a single record with the most common DNA and genes. Here the V and J calls rest on TCRdb's processing, not on the authors' analysis. For this sample there are about 1.7 million distinct CDR3 sequences; about 30% appear just once. Over 0.25% of the sample goes to the ten largest clones.

Only healthy Caucasian donors were included. To note about this clonotype: No cognate antigen has been identified for it. No clone much larger than this one lies a single base away; base qualities are absent.

The CDR3 numbers 14 residues from cysteine through phenylalanine. The retained sequence is limited to the CDR3, 42 bases, with the frame set at the first base. V is clipped by 1 base and J by 13 bases, and the sequence between their germline boundaries is 17 bases long. The germline V gene (reference sequence) sets CDR1 to LGHDT and CDR2 to YNNKEL. The TCR comes from a newborn girl in good health. The sample taken for sequencing was cord blood. This receptor chain uses TRBV3-1 and TRBJ2-1, with the D gene not clear enough to name. The sequence in DNA is TGTGCCAGCAGCCAAGGACGACACCAAGAGACCCAGTTCTTC. The encoded protein is CASSQGRHQETQFF.